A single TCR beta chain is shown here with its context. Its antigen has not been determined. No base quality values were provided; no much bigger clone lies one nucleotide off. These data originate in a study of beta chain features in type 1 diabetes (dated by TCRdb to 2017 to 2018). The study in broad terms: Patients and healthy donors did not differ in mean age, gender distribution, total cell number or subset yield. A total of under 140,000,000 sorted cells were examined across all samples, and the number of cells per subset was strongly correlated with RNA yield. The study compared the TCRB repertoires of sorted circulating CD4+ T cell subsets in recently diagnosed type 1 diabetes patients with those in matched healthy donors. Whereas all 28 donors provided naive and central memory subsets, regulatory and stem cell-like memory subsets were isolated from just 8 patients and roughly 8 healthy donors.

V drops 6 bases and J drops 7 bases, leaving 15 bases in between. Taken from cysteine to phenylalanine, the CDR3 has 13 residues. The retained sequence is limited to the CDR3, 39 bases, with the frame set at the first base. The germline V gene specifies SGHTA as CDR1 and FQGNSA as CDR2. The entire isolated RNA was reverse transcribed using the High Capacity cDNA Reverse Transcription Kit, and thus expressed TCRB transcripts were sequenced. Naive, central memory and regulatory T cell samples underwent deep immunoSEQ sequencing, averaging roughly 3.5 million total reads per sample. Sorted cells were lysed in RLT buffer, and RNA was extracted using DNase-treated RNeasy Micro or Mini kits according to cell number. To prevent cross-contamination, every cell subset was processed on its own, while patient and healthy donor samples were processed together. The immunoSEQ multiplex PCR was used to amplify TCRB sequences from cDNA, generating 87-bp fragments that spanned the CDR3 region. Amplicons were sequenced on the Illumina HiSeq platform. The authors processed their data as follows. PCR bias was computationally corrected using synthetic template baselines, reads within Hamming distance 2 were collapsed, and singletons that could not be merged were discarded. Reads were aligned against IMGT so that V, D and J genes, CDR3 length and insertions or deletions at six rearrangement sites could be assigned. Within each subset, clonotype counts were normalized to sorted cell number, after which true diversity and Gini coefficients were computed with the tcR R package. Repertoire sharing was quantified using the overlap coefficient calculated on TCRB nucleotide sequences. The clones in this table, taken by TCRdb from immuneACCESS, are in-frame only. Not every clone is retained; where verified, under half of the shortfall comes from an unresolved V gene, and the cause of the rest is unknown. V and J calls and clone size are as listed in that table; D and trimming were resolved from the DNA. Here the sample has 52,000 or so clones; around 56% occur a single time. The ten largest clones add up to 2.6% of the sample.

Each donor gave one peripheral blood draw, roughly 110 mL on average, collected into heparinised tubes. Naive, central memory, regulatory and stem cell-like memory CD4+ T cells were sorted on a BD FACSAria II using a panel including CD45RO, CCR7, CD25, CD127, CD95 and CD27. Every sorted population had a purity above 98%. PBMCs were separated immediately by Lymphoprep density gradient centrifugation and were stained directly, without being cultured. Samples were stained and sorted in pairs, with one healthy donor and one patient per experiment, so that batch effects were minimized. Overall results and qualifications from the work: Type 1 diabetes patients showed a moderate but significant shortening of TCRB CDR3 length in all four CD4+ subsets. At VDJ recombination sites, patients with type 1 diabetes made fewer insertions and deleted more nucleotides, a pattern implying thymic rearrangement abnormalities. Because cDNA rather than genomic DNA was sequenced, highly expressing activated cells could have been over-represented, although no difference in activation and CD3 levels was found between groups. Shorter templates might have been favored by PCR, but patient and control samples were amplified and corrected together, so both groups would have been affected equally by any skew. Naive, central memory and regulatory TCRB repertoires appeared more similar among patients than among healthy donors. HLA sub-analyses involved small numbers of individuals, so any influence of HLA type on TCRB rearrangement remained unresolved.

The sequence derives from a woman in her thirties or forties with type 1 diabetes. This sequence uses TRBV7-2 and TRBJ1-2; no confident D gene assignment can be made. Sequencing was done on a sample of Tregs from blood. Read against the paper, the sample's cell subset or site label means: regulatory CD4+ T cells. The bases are TGTGCCAGCAGTGAAGGAGGATTAGGTGGCTACACCTTC. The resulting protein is CASSEGGLGGYTF.